This T cell receptor (beta chain) was sequenced during a study of radiotherapy plus CTLA-4 blockade in lung cancer. Study-wide points: TCR clones of tumor origin grew in blood after radiotherapy plus ipilimumab.

Repertoires were generated with immunoSEQ multiplex PCR, while TCRdb's copy carries only in-frame clones and drops some. Among 90,000 to 130,000 clones listed, more than 65% were seen once. Per germline, CDR1 SGDLS and CDR2 YYNGEE. J lost 0 bases, V lost 3 bases, and 5 bases had no gene match. The CDR3 length is 17 residues. In regard to this clone: What it binds is unknown.

This TCR was sampled from a human donor with non-small cell lung cancer that progressed on radiotherapy plus ipilimumab. Some clones in this sample may be carry-over from other donors' samples. Here the sequenced sample was peripheral blood, taken from a patient treated with radiotherapy plus ipilimumab. This chain connects TRBV9 to TRBJ2-2; TRBD1 matches at 10 bases. The CDR3 sequence is CASSGRQGATNTGELFF. CDR3 coding DNA: TGTGCCAGCAGCGGACGACAGGGGGCCACGAACACCGGGGAGCTGTTTTTT.